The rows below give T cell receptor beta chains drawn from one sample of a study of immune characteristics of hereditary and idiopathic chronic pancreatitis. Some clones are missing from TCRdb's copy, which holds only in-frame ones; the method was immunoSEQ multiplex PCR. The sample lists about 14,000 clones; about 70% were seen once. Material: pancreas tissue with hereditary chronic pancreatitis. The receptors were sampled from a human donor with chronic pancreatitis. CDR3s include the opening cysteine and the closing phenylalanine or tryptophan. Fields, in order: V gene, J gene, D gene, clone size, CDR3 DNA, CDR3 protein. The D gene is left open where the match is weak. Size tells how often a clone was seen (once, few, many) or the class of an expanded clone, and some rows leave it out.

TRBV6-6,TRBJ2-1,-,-,TGTGCCAGCAGTTACGCGGTATCCTACAATGAGCAGTTCTTC,CASSYAVSYNEQFF
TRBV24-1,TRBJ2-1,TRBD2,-,TGTGCCACCAGTGAGACTAGCGTTTACAATGAGCAGTTCTTC,CATSETSVYNEQFF
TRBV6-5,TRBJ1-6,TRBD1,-,TGTGCCAGCAGTCCGAACAGGGGGCGGAATTCACCCCTCCACTTT,CASSPNRGRNSPLHF
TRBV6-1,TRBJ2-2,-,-,TGTGCCAGCAGTGAAGTTCAACACGGGGAGCTGTTTTTT,CASSEVQHGELFF
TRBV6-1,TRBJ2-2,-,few,TGTGCCAGCAGTGAAGCATTCAGTCTAACCACCGGGGAGCTGTTTTTT,CASSEAFSLTTGELFF
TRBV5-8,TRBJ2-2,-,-,TGTGCCAGCAGCTTGGATGGCGGGGAGCTGTTTTTT,CASSLDGGELFF
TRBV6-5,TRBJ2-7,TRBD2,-,TGTGCCAGCAGTTACTCGAAGGTAGCGGGCGAGCAGTACTTC,CASSYSKVAGEQYF
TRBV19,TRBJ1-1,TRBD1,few,TGTGCCAGTAGTGGACTACAGGGGGCTGGAGACACTGAAGCTTTCTTT,CASSGLQGAGDTEAFF
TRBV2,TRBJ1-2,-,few,TGTGCCAGCAGTGACATCACCAGGGGAGCCTATGGCTACACCTTC,CASSDITRGAYGYTF
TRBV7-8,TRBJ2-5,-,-,TGTGCCAGCAGCTTAGCCCAAGAGACCCAGTACTTC,CASSLAQETQYF
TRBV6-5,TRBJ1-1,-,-,TGTGCCAGCAGTTCCCCCGGGGCCGGAGTAGCTTTCTTT,CASSSPGAGVAFF
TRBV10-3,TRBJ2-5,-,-,TGTGCCATCAGTGAGTCGGAGACCCAGTACTTC,CAISESETQYF
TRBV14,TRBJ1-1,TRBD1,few,TGTGCCAGCAGCCAAGTAGGGGGCGCGGACACTGAAGCTTTCTTT,CASSQVGGADTEAFF
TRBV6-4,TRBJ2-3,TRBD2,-,TGTGCCAGCAGTCAGACTAGCGGGAGCACAGATACGCAGTATTTT,CASSQTSGSTDTQYF
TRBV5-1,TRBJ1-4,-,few,TGCGCCAGCAGCTCGGATTTGGACAGTCCTAATGAAAAACTGTTTTTT,CASSSDLDSPNEKLFF
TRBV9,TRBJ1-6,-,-,TGTGCCAGCAGCGTCGGCGCCTTGAATTCACCCCTCCACTTT,CASSVGALNSPLHF
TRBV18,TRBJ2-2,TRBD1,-,TGTGCCAGCTCACTTACCCGGGACAGGGGGCCGCACACCGGGGAGCTGTTTTTT,CASSLTRDRGPHTGELFF
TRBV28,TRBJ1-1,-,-,TGTGCCAGCAGCAGGGGCACTGAAGCTTTCTTT,CASSRGTEAFF
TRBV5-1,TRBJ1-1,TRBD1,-,TGCGCCAGCAGCCCTGGGGGACAGGGAGGTTCCACTGAAGCTTTCTTT,CASSPGGQGGSTEAFF
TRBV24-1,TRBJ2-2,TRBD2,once,TGTGCCACCAGTGATGGGACTAGCGGGAGTCTACGGTCTGGGGAGCTGTTTTTT,CATSDGTSGSLRSGELFF
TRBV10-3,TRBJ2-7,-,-,TGTGCCATCGCAAAGGGGGTTCGGGGCGAGCAGTACTTC,CAIAKGVRGEQYF
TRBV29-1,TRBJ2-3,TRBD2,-,TGCAGCGTTGAGAGAGCGGGAGGGCGCGATACGCAGTATTTT,CSVERAGGRDTQYF
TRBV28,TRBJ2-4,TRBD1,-,TGTGCCAGCAGTGGGGGGGGACAGGGAAACATTCAGTACTTC,CASSGGGQGNIQYF
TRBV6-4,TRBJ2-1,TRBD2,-,TGTGCCAGCAGTGAAGATGGGGTAGCGGGATCCAATGAGCAGTTCTTC,CASSEDGVAGSNEQFF
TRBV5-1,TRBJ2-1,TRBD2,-,TGCGCCAGCAGCTTGGATACTAGCGGGAGGGAGCAGTTCTTC,CASSLDTSGREQFF
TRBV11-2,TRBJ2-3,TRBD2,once,TGTGCCAGCAACCCACCGAAGGGACTAGCGGGAGTGAAGGCAGATACGCAGTATTTT,CASNPPKGLAGVKADTQYF
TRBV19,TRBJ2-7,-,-,TGTGCCAGTAGTATATCAGGCTACGAGCAGTACTTC,CASSISGYEQYF
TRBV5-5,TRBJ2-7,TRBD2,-,TGTGCCAGCAGCTGGTCTACTAGCGGTACCTACGAGCAGTACTTC,CASSWSTSGTYEQYF
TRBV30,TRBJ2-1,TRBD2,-,TGTGCCTGGACCCCGGGGCTAGCGGGAGGGGAGCAGTTCTTC,CAWTPGLAGGEQFF
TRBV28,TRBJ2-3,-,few,TGTGCCAGCAGTTTAGTTCGGGGTACGCAGTATTTT,CASSLVRGTQYF
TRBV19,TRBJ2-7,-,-,TGTGCCAGTAGCCACGACAGGAGGAAGTACTTC,CASSHDRRKYF
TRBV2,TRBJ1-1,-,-,TGTGCCAGCAGTGAACGCAGCATGAACACTGAAGCTTTCTTT,CASSERSMNTEAFF
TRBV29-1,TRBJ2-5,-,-,TGCAGCGCCCTGACAGCGGGAGAGACCCAGTACTTC,CSALTAGETQYF
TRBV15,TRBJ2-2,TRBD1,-,TGTGCCACCAGCAACGGACAGGGGGACACCGGGGAGCTGTTTTTT,CATSNGQGDTGELFF
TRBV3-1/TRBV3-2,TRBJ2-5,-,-,TGTGCCAGCAGCACAGGAGGGAGAGGGGAGACCCAGTACTTC,CASSTGGRGETQYF
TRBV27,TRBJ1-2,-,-,TGTGCCAGCAGTATCACACTCACGAACTATGGCTACACCTTC,CASSITLTNYGYTF
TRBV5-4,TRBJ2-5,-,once,TGTGCCAGCAGGCCGGACTCGGCGCTACAAGAGACCCAGTACTTC,CASRPDSALQETQYF
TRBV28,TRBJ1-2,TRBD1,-,TGTGCCAGCCGTCCCGCGGGACAGGGCTATGGCTACACCTTC,CASRPAGQGYGYTF
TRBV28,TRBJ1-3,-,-,TGTGCCAGCAGTGAAGACAGTAACTCTGGAAACACCATATATTTT,CASSEDSNSGNTIYF
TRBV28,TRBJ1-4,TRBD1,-,TGTGCCACCAGCGGGGGACAGCGTAATGAAAAACTGTTTTTT,CATSGGQRNEKLFF
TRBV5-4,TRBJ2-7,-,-,TGTGCCAGCAGCCATGGGGGGAATGCCTACGAGCAGTACTTC,CASSHGGNAYEQYF
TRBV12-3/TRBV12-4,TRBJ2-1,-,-,TGTGCCAGCAGTTTATACGGGAATGAGCAGTTCTTC,CASSLYGNEQFF
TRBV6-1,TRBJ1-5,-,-,TGTGCCAGCAGTGAAGTAGGAGTATTCAATCAGCCCCAGCATTTT,CASSEVGVFNQPQHF
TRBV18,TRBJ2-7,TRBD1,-,TGTGCCAGCTCACCAGGAGACAGGGGGCTCGAGCAGTACTTC,CASSPGDRGLEQYF
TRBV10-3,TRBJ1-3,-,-,TGTGCCATCAGTGGGTGGGACGGAAATTCCTCTGGAAACACCATATATTTT,CAISGWDGNSSGNTIYF
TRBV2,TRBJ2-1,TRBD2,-,TGTGCCAGCTGGGACTACAAACCTAATCCCTCCTACAATGAGCAGTTCTTC,CASWDYKPNPSYNEQFF
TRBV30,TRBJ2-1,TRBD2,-,TGTGCCTGGGGAGCGGGAGGTCTCTACAATGAGCAGTTCTTC,CAWGAGGLYNEQFF
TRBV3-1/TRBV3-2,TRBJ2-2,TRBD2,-,TGTGCCAGCAGACTCGGACTAGCGGGAACCGGGGAGCTGTTTTTT,CASRLGLAGTGELFF
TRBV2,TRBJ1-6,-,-,TGTGCCAGCAGCCTGGATCAGTATTCACCCCTCCACTTT,CASSLDQYSPLHF
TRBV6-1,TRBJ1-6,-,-,TGTGCCAGCAGTAGGGACTGGGGTTCACCCCTCCACTTT,CASSRDWGSPLHF
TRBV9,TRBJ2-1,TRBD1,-,TGTGCCAGCAGCGTGGGGACAGCTCTAAATGAGCAGTTCTTC,CASSVGTALNEQFF
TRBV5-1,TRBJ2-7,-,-,TGCGCCAGCAGCTTGGACGGAGGGCCCCCCGAGCAGTACTTC,CASSLDGGPPEQYF
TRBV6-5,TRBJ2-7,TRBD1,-,TGTGCCAGCAGGGGGGACAGCCAAAGCTCCTACGAGCAGTACTTC,CASRGDSQSSYEQYF
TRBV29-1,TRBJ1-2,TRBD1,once,TGCAGCGTTGAATCTGGGGACAGGGCGAATGGCTACACCTTC,CSVESGDRANGYTF